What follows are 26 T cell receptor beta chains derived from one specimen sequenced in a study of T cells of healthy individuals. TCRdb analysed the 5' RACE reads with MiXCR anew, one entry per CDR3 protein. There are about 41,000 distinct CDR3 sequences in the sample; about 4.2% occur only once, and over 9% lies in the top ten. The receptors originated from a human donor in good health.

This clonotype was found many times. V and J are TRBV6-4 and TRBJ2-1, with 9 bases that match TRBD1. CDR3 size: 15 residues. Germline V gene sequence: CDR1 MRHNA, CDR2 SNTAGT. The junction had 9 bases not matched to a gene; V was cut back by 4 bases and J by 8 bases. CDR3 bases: TGTGCCAGCAGTGTTCAAGGAGACAGGGGGGATGAGCAGTTCTTC. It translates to CASSVQGDRGDEQFF.

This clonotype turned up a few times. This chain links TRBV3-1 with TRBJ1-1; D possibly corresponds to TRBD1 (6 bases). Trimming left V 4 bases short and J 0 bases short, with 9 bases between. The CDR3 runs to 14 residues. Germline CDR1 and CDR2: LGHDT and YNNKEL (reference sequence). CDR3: CASSLGTLNTEAFF. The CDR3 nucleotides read TGTGCCAGCAGCCTTGGGACATTGAACACTGAAGCTTTCTTT.

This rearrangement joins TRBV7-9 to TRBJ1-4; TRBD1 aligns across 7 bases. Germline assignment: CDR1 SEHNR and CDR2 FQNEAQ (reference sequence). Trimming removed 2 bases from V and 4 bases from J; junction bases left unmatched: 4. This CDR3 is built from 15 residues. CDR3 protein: CASSLWGQINEKLFF. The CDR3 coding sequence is TGTGCCAGCAGCTTATGGGGACAGATTAATGAAAAACTGTTTTTT.

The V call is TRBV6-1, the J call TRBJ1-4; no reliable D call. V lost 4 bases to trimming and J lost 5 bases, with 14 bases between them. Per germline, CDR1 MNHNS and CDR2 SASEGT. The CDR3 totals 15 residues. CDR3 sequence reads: CASSGRDSINEKLFF. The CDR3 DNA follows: TGTGCCAGCAGTGGACGGGATTCAATCAATGAAAAACTGTTTTTT.

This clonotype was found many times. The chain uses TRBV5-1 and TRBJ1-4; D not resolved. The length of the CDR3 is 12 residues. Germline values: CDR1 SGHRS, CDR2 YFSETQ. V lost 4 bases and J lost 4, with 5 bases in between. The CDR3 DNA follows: TGCGCCAGCAGCCGGGATAATGAAAAACTGTTTTTT. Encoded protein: CASSRDNEKLFF.

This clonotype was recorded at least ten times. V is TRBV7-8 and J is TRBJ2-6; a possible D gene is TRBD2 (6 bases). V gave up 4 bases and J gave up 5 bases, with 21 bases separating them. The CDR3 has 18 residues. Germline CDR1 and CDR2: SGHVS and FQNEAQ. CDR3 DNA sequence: TGTGCCAGCAGCTCCTTGTGGGCAGGGACTGACTGGGCCAACGTCCTGACTTTC. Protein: CASSSLWAGTDWANVLTF.

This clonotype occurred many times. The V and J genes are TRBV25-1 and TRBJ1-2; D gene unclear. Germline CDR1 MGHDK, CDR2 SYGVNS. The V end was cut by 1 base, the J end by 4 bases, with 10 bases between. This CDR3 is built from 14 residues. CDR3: CASSESYSLYGYTF. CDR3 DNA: TGTGCCAGCAGTGAATCATACAGCCTCTATGGCTACACCTTC.

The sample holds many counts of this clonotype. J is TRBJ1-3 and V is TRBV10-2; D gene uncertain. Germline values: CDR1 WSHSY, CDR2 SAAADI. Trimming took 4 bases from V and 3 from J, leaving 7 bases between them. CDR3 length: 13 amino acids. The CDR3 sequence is CASSVPSGNTIYF. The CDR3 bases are TGCGCCAGCAGTGTTCCCAGTGGAAACACCATATATTTT.

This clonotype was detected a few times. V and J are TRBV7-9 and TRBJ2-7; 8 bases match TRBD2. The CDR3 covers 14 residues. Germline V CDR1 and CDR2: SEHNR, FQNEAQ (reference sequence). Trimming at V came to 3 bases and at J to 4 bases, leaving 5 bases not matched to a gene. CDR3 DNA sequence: TGTGCCAGCAGCTTCAGCGGGGGAGGATACGAGCAGTACTTC. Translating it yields CASSFSGGGYEQYF.

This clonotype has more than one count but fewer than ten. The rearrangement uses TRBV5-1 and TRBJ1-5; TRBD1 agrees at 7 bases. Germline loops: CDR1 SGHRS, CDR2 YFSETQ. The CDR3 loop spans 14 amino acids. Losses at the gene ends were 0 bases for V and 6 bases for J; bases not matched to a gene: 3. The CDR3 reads CASSLVPGGQPQHF. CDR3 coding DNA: TGCGCCAGCAGCTTGGTCCCAGGGGGTCAGCCCCAGCATTTT. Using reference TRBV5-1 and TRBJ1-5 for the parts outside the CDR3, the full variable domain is KAGVTQTPRYLIKTRGQQVTLSCSPISGHRSVSWYQQTPGQGLQFLFEYFSETQRNKGNFPGRFSGRQFSNSRSEMNVSTLELGDSALYLCASSLVPGGQPQHFGDGTRLSIL.

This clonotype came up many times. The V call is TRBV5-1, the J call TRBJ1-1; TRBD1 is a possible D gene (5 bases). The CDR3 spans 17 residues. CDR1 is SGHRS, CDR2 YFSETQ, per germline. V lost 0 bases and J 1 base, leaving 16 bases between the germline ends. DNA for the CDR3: TGCGCCAGCAGCTTGGATCGGGCGGGGGGACCGAACACTGAAGCTTTCTTT. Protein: CASSLDRAGGPNTEAFF.

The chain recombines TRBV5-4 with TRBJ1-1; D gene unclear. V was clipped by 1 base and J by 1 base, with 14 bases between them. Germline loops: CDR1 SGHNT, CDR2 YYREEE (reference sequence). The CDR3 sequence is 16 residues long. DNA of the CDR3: TGTGCCAGCAGCTTGAGTCGTCTTGCCGAGAACACTGAAGCTTTCTTT. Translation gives CASSLSRLAENTEAFF.

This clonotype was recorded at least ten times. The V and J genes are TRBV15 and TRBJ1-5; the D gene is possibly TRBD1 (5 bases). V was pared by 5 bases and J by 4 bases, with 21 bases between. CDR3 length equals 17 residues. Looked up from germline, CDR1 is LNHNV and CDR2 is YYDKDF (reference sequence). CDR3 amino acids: CATSEPRLGDRNQPQHF. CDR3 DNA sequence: TGTGCCACCAGCGAGCCCAGGTTGGGGGATCGGAATCAGCCCCAGCATTTT.

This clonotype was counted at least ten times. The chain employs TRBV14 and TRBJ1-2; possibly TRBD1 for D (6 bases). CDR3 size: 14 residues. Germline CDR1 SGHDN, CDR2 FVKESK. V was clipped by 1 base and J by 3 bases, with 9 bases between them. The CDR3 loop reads CASSQADSYYGYTF. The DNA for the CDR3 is TGTGCCAGCAGCCAAGCGGACAGCTACTATGGCTACACCTTC. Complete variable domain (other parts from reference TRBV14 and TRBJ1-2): EAGVTQFPSHSVIEKGQTVTLRCDPISGHDNLYWYRRVMGKEIKFLLHFVKESKQDESGMPNNRFLAERTGGTYSTLKVQPAELEDSGVYFCASSQADSYYGYTFGSGTRLTVV.

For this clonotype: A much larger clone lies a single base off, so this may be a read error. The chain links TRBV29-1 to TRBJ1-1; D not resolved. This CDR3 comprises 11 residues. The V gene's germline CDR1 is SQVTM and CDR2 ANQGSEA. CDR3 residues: CSVDLGAEAYF. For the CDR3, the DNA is TGCAGCGTTGATCTAGGCGCTGAAGCTTACTTT.

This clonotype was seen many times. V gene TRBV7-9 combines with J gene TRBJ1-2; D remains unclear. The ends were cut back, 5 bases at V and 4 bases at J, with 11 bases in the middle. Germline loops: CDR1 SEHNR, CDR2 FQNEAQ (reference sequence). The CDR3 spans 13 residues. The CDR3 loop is CASSQDGIYGYTF. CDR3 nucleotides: TGTGCCAGCAGCCAAGACGGGATCTATGGCTACACCTTC.

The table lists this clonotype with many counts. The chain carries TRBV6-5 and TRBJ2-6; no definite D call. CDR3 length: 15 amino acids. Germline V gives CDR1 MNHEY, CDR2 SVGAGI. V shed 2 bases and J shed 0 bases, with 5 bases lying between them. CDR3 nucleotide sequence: TGTGCCAGCAGTTACCAAAGCTCTGGGGCCAACGTCCTGACTTTC. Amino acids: CASSYQSSGANVLTF.

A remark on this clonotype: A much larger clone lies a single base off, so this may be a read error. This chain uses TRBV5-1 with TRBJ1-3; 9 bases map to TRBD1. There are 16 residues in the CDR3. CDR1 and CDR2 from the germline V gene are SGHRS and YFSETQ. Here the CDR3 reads CTSPIEQGASGNTIYF. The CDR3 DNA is TGCACCAGCCCTATCGAACAGGGGGCGTCCGGAAACACCATATATTTT.

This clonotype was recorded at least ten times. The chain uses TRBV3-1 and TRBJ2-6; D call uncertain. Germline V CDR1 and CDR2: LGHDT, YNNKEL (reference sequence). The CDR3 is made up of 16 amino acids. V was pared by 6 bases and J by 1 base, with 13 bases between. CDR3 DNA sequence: TGTGCCAGCAGTCAGGAAATTGGGTCTGGGGCCAACGTCCTGACTTTC. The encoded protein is CASSQEIGSGANVLTF.

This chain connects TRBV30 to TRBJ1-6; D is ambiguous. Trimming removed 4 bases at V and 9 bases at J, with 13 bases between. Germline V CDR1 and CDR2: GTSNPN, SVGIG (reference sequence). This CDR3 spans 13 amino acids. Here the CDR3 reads CAWTPTEGSPLHF. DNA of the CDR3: TGTGCCTGGACCCCCACAGAAGGTTCACCCCTCCACTTT. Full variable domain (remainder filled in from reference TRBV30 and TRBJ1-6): SQTIHQWPATLVQPVGSPLSLECTVEGTSNPNLYWYRQAAGRGLQLLFYSVGIGQISSEVPQNLSASRPQDRQFILSSKKLLLSDSGFYLCAWTPTEGSPLHFGNGTRLTVT.

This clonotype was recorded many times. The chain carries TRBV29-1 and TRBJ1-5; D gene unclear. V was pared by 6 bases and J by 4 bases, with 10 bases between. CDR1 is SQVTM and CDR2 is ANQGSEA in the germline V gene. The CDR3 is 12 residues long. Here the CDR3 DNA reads TGCAGCGTCCTCGACCTTAATCAGCCCCAGCATTTT. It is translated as CSVLDLNQPQHF.

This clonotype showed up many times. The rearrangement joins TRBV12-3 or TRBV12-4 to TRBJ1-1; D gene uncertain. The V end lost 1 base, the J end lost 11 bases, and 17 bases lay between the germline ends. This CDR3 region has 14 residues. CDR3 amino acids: CASSLDAGIGQAFF. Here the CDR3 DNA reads TGTGCCAGCAGTTTAGATGCAGGCATTGGCCAGGCTTTCTTT.

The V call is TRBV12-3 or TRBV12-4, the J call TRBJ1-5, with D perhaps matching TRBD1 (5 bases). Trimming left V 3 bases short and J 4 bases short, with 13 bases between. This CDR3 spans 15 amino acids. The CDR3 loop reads CASSLGGTPNQPQHF. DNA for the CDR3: TGTGCCAGCAGTTTGGGGGGGACCCCAAATCAGCCCCAGCATTTT.

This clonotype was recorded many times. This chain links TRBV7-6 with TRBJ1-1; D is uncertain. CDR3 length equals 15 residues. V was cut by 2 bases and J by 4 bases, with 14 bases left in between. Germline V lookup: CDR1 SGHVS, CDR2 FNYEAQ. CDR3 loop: CASSLSPGSPTEAFF. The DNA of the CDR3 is TGTGCCAGCAGCTTATCTCCTGGATCCCCCACTGAAGCTTTCTTT.

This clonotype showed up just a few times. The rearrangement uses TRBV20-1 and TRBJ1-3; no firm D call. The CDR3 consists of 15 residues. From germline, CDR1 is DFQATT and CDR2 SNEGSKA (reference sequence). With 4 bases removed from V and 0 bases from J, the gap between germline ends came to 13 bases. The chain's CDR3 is CSAKKDGYSGNTIYF. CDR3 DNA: TGCAGTGCTAAGAAGGACGGATACTCTGGAAACACCATATATTTT.

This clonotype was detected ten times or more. CDR3 DNA: TGTGCCAGCAGTTTAGGGCAGGGTACCTACGAGCAGTACTTC. Protein: CASSLGQGTYEQYF. The rearrangement links TRBV12-3 or TRBV12-4 to TRBJ2-7, with D perhaps matching TRBD1 (5 bases). V shed 1 base and J shed 2 bases, with 9 bases lying between them. This CDR3 is 14 amino acids long.